The sequence of this TCR beta chain was determined in a study of early T cells in non-severe SARS-CoV-2 infection. Unique molecular identifier tags were affixed to discrete cDNA molecules. TCRdb used MiXCR to reprocess the 5' RACE reads, holding one entry per CDR3 protein. This sample has about 60,000 distinct CDR3 sequences, with around 12% found just once. V was clipped by 5 bases and J by 4 bases, with 12 bases between them. The CDR3 is 14 amino acids. CDR1 is SGHTA and CDR2 is FQGNSA in the germline V gene. The table lists this clonotype with many counts. This TCR derives from an adult who was a healthcare worker with PCR-confirmed SARS-CoV-2 infection or an uninfected control (not recorded which). The specimen was whole blood. This rearrangement joins TRBV7-2 to TRBJ1-5; a possible D gene is TRBD1 (5 bases). The CDR3 coding sequence is TGTGCCAGCAGCCCGTCGCGGGGGAATCAGCCCCAGCATTTT. Translation gives CASSPSRGNQPQHF.